This T cell receptor beta chain was sequenced in a study of CD8+CD57+ T cells in acquired aplastic anemia. Study-wide context: Sorted CD4+ plus CD8+ cells gave DNA averaging approximately 2.9 ug.

Study outcomes and limitations: Patients and controls were not found to differ significantly in CD8+ Simpson's diversity.

This clonotype was recorded many times. What it binds is not known. According to the study, genomic DNA was the template for TCR beta VDJ and CDR3 profiling. TCRdb analysed the reads with MiXCR anew, one entry per CDR3 protein. The sample lists roughly 81,000 distinct CDR3 sequences; 40% to 50% were seen once. Deletions cut 4 bases from V and 3 bases from J, with 6 bases between. CDR3 size: 12 residues. Looked up from germline, CDR1 is SGHRS and CDR2 is YFSETQ. The TCR was taken from a human donor in good health, serving as a control. Sequencing was performed on sorted CD4+, CD8+, or CD8+CD57+ T cells (not recorded which) from PBMCs. The rearrangement joins TRBV5-1 to TRBJ2-3; D remains ambiguous. The CDR3 DNA is TGCGCCAGCAGCAAGGGTACAGATACGCAGTATTTT. It encodes CASSKGTDTQYF.